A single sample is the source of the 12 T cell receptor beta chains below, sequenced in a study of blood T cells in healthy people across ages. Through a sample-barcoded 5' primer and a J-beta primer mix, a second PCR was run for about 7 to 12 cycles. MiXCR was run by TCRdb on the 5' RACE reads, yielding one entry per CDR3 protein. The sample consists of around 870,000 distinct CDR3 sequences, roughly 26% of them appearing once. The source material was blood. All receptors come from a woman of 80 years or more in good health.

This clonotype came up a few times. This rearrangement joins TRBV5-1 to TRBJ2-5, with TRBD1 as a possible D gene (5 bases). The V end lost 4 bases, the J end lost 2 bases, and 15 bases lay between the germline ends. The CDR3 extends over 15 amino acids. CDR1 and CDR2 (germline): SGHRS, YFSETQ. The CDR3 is CASSRLGTGQETQYF. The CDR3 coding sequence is TGCGCCAGCAGCCGCCTCGGTACAGGACAAGAGACCCAGTACTTC.

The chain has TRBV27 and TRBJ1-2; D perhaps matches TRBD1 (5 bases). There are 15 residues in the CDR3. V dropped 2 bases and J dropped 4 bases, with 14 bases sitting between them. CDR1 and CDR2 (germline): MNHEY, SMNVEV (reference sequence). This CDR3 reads CASSLTRAYSYGYTF. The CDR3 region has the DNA TGTGCCAGCAGTTTAACCAGGGCCTACAGCTATGGCTACACCTTC.

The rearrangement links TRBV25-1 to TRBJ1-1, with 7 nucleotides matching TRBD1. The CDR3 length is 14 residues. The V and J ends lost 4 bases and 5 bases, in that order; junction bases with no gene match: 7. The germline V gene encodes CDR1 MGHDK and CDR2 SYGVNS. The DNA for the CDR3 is TGTGCCAGCAGTGCCCCGGGACAGATTACTGAAGCTTTCTTT. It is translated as CASSAPGQITEAFF.

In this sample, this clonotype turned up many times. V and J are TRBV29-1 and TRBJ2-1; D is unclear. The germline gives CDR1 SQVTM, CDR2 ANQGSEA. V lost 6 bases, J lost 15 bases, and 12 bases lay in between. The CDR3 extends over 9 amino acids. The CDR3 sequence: CSVNRGRFF. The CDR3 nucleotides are TGCAGCGTCAACAGAGGACGGTTCTTC.

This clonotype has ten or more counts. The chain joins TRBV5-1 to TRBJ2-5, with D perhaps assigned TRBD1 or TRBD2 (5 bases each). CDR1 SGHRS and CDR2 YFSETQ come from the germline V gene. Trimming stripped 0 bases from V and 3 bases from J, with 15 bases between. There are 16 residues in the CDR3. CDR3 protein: CASSLGDLARKETQYF. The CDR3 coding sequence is TGCGCCAGCAGCTTGGGGGACCTAGCACGAAAAGAGACCCAGTACTTC. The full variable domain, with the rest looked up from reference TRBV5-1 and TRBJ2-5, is KAGVTQTPRYLIKTRGQQVTLSCSPISGHRSVSWYQQTPGQGLQFLFEYFSETQRNKGNFPGRFSGRQFSNSRSEMNVSTLELGDSALYLCASSLGDLARKETQYFGPGTRLLVL.

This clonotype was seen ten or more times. The CDR3 DNA reads TGTGCCAGCAGCCCCCGAGCCGGGACAGGGCTATCGGAGCAGTTCTTC. It encodes CASSPRAGTGLSEQFF. The rearrangement joins TRBV7-9 to TRBJ2-1, with TRBD1 identical over 9 bases. Germline loops: CDR1 SEHNR, CDR2 FQNEAQ (reference sequence). The ends lost 5 bases at V and 10 bases at J; junction bases unmatched: 15. The CDR3 runs to 16 residues. The full variable domain, rest sourced from reference TRBV7-9 and TRBJ2-1, is DTGVSQNPRHKITKRGQNVTFRCDPISEHNRLYWYRQTLGQGPEFLTYFQNEAQLEKSRLLSDRFSAERPKGSFSTLEIQRTEQGDSAMYLCASSPRAGTGLSEQFFGPGTRLTVL.

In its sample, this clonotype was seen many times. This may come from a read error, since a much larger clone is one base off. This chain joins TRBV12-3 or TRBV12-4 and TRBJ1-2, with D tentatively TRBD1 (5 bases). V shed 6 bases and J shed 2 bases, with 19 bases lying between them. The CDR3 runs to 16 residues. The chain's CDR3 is CASSGVWGVRNYGYTF. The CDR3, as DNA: TGTGCCAGCAGCGGGGTATGGGGGGTCAGAAACTATGGCTACACCTTC.

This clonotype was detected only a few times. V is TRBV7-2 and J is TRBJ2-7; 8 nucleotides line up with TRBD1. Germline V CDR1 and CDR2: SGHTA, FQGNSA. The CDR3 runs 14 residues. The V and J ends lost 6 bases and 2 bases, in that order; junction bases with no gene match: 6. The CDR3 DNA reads TGTGCCAGCAGGTTGGACAGGGCAACCTACGAGCAGTACTTC. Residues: CASRLDRATYEQYF.

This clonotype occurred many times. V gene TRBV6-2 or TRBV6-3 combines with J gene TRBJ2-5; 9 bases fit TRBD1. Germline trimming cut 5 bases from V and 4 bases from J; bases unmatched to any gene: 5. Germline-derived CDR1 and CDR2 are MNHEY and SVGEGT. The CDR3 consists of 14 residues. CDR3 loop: CASSTRDRVETQYF. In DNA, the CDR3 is TGTGCCAGCAGTACGAGGGACAGGGTAGAGACCCAGTACTTC.

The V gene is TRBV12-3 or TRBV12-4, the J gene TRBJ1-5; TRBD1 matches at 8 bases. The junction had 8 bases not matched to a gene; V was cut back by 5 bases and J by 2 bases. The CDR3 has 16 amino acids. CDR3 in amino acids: CASSGQGGLGNQPQHF. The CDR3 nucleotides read TGTGCCAGCAGTGGACAGGGAGGTTTGGGCAATCAGCCCCAGCATTTT.

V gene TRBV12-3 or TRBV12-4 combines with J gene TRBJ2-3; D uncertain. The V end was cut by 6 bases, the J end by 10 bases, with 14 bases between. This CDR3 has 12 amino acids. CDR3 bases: TGTGCCAGCAGCTTTGACGGAGCTGCGCAGTATTTT. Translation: CASSFDGAAQYF.

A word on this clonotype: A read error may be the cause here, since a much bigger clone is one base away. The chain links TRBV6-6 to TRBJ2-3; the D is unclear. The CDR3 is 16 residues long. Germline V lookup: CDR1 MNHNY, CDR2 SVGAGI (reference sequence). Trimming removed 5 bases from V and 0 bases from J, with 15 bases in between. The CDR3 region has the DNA TGTGCCAGCAGTCCGGGCGGCCAACGGAGCACAGATACGCAGTATTTT. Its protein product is CASSPGGQRSTDTQYF.